This T cell receptor beta chain comes out of a study of blood T cell repertoires in COVID-19. Per the authors' pipeline: Scientists estimated how many nucleated cells there were by amplifying reference gene primers. The method was immunoSEQ multiplex PCR; TCRdb's version includes in-frame clones alone and lacks a portion of them. V, J and clone size reflect that table, while D and trimming were determined from the DNA. Of over 150,000 clones listed, almost 85% are singletons. The TCR sequence derives from a man between 18 and 29 years old with active or convalescent COVID-19. Material: peripheral blood.

In nucleotides, the CDR3 is TGTGCCAGCATTCAACAGGGGAACACCGGGGAGCTGTTTTTT. Translation: CASIQQGNTGELFF. This chain links TRBV6-5 with TRBJ2-2, with D perhaps TRBD1 (6 bases). This CDR3 contains 14 residues. Germline CDR1 and CDR2: MNHEY and SVGAGI. The V and J ends lost 7 bases and 1 base respectively, with 10 bases between them.